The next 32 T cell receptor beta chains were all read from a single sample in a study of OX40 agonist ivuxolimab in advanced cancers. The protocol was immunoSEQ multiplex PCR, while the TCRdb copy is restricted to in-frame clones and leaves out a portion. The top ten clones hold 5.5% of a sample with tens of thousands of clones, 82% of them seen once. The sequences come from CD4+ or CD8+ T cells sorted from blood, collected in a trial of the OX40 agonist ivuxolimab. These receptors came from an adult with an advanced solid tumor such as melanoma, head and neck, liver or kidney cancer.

CDR3 protein: CASSYERVSEAFF. The CDR3 region has the DNA TGTGCCAGCAGTTACGAACGGGTTTCCGAAGCTTTCTTT. This chain connects TRBV6-5 to TRBJ1-1, with no clear D. Germline V gene data show CDR1 as MNHEY and CDR2 as SVGAGI. The CDR3 length is 13 residues. The V and J ends lost 2 bases and 8 bases respectively, with 12 bases between them.

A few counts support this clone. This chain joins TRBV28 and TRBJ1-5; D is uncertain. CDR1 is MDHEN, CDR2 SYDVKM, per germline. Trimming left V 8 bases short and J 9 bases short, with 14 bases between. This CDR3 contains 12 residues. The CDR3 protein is CASPSPGGPQHF. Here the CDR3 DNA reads TGTGCCAGCCCCTCTCCTGGAGGGCCCCAGCATTTT. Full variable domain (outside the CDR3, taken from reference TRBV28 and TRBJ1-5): DVKVTQSSRYLVKRTGEKVFLECVQDMDHENMFWYRQDPGLGLRLIYFSYDVKMKEKGDIPEGYSVSREKKERFSLILESASTNQTSMYLCASPSPGGPQHFGDGTRLSIL.

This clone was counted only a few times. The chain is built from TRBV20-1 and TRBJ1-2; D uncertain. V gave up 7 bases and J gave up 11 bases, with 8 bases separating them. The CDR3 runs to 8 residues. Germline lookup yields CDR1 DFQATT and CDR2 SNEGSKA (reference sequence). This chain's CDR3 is CSGVGYTF. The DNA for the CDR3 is TGCAGTGGAGTCGGGTACACCTTC.

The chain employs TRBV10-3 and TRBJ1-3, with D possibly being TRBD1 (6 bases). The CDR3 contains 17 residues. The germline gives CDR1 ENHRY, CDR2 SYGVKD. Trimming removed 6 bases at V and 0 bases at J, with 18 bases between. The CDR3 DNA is TGTGCCATCAGAGGAAACTCGGACAGTTTCTCTGGAAACACCATATATTTT. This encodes CAIRGNSDSFSGNTIYF.

CDR3 protein: CASSLGQGSYGYTF. CDR3 bases: TGTGCCAGCAGCTTGGGGCAGGGGAGCTATGGCTACACCTTC. The rearrangement uses TRBV7-2 and TRBJ1-2, with D possibly TRBD1 on 6 matching bases. This CDR3 has 14 residues. CDR1 is SGHTA, CDR2 FQGNSA, per germline. The V gene lost 3 bases and the J gene lost 4 bases, with 12 bases spanning the gap.

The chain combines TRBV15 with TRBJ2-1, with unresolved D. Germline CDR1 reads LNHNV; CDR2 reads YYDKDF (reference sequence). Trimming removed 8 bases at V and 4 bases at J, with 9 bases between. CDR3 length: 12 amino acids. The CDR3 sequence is CATQIEYNEQFF. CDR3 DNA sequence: TGTGCCACCCAAATTGAGTACAATGAGCAGTTCTTC.

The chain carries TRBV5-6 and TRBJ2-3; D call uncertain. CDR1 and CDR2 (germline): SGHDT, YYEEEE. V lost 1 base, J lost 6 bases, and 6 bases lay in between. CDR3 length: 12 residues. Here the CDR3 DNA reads TGTGCCAGCAGCTTGTTGGTTGATACGCAGTATTTT. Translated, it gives CASSLLVDTQYF.

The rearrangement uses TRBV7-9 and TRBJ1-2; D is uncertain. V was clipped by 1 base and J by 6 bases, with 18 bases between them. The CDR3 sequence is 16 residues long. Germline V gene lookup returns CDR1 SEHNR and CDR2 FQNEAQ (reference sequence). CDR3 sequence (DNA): TGTGCCAGCAGCTTAGGGACGAGGGAAGTCATCCATGGCTACACCTTC. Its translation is CASSLGTREVIHGYTF.

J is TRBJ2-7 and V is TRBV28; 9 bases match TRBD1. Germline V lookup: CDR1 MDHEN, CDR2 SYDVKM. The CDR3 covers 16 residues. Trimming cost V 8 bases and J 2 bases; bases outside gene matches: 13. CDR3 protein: CASSSPGTGKTYEQYF. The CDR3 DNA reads TGTGCCAGCTCCTCTCCGGGGACAGGGAAGACCTACGAGCAGTACTTC.

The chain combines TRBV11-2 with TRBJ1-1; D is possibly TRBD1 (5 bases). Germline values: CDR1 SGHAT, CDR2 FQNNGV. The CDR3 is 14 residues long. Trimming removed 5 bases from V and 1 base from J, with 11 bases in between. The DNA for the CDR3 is TGTGCCAGCAGCCCCCAAACAGGGAACACTGAAGCTTTCTTT. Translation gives CASSPQTGNTEAFF. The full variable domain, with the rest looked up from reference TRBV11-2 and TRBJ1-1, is EAGVAQSPRYKIIEKRQSVAFWCNPISGHATLYWYQQILGQGPKLLIQFQNNGVVDDSQLPKDRFSAERLKGVDSTLKIQPAKLEDSAVYLCASSPQTGNTEAFFGQGTRLTVV.

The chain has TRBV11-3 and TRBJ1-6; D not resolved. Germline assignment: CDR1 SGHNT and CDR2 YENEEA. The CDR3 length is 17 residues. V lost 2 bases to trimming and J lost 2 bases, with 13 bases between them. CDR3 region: CASSLIVFGAYNSPLHF. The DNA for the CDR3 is TGTGCCAGCAGCTTAATCGTTTTTGGTGCCTATAATTCACCCCTCCACTTT.

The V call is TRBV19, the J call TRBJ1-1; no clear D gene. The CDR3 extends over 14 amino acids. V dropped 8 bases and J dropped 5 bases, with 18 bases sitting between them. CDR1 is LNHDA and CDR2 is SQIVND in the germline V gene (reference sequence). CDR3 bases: TGTGCCAGTTCGCCAATAATGGGAGTTACTGAAGCTTTCTTT. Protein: CASSPIMGVTEAFF.

In DNA form, the CDR3 reads TGTGCCAGCAGCTTGGGGGGACGGAACAGGGTTGGTTCACCCCTCCACTTT. Translated, it gives CASSLGGRNRVGSPLHF. This chain connects TRBV5-6 to TRBJ1-6; maybe TRBD1 (6 bases). This CDR3 contains 17 residues. In germline, CDR1 is SGHDT, CDR2 YYEEEE. Trimming left V 0 bases short and J 9 bases short, with 19 bases between.

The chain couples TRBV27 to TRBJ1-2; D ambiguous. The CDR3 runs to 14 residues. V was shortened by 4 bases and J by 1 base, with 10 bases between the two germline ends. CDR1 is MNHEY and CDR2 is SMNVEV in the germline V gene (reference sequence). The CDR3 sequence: CASSSGQINYGYTF. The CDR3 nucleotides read TGTGCCAGCAGTTCCGGGCAGATTAACTATGGCTACACCTTC.

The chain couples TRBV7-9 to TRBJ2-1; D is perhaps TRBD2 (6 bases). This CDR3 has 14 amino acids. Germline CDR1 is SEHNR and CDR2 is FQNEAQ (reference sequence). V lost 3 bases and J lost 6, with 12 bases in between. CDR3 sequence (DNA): TGTGCCAGCAGCTTTACGGGAGCGGCCAATGAGCAGTTCTTC. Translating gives CASSFTGAANEQFF.

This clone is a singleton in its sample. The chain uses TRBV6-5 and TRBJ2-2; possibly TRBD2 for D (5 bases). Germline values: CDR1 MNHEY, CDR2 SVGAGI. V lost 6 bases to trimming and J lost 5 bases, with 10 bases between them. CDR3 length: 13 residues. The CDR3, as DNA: TGTGCCAGCAGCGCCCGGGGAACCGGGGAGCTGTTTTTT. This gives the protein CASSARGTGELFF.

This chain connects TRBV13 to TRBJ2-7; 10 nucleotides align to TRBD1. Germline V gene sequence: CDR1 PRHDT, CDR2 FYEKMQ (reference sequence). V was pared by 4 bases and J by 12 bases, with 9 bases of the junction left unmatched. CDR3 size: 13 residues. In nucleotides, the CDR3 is TGTGCCAGCAGCTCCCGGGACAGGGGAATGCCGTACTTC. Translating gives CASSSRDRGMPYF. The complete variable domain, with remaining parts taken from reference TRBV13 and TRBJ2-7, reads AAGVIQSPRHLIKEKRETATLKCYPIPRHDTVYWYQQGPGQDPQFLISFYEKMQSDKGSIPDRFSAQQFSDYHSELNMSSLELGDSALYFCASSSRDRGMPYFGPGTRLTVT.

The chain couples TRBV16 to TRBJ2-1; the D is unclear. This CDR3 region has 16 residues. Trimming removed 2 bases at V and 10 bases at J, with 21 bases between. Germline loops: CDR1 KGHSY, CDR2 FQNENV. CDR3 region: CASSQQLGRYGYEQFF. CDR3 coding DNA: TGTGCCAGCAGCCAACAACTCGGCAGGTACGGCTACGAGCAGTTCTTC.

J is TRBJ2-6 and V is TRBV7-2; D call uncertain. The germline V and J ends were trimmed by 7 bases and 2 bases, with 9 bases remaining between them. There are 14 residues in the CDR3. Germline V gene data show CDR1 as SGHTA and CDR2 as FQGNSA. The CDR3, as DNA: TGTGCCAGCAAGGTCGGAACTGGGGCCAACGTCCTGACTTTC. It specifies CASKVGTGANVLTF. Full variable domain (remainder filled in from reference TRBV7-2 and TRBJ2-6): GAGVSQSPSNKVTEKGKDVELRCDPISGHTALYWYRQSLGQGLEFLIYFQGNSAPDKSGLPSDRFSAERTGGSVSTLTIQRTQQEDSAVYLCASKVGTGANVLTFGAGSRLTVL.

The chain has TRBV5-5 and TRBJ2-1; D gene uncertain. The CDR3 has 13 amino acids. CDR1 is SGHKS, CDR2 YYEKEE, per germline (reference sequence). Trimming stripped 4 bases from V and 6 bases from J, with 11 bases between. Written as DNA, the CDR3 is TGTGCCAGCAGCCACCAGCCGATCAATGAGCAGTTCTTC. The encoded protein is CASSHQPINEQFF.

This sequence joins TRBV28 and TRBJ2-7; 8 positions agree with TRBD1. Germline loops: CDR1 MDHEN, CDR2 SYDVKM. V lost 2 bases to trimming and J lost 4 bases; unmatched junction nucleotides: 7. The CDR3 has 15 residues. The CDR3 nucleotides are TGTGCCAGCAGTTTAAATTGGCAGGGGGCTTACGAGCAGTACGTC. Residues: CASSLNWQGAYEQYV.

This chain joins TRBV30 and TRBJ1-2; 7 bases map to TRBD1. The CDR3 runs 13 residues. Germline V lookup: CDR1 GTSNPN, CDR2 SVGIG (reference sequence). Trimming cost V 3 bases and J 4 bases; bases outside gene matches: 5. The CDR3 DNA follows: TGTGCCTGGAGCACAGGGGAGCGCTATGGCTACACCTTC. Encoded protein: CAWSTGERYGYTF.

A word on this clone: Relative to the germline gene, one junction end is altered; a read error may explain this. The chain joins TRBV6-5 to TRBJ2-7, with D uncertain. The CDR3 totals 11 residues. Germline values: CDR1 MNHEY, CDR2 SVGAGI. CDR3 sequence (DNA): TGTGCCAGCACTTACTCCACCGAGCAGTACTTC. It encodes CASTYSTEQYF.

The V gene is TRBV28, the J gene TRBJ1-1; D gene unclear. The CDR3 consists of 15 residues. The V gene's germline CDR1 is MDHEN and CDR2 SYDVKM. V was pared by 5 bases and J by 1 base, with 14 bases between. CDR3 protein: CASSPTDAKNTEAFF. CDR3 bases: TGTGCCAGCAGTCCTACAGACGCCAAGAACACTGAAGCTTTCTTT.

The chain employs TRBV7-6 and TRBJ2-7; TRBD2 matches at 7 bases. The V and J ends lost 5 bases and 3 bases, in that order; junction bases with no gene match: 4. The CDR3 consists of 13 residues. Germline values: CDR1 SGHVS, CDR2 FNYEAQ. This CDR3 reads CASSPIAGYEQYF. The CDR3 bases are TGTGCCAGCAGCCCCATAGCGGGCTACGAGCAGTACTTC.

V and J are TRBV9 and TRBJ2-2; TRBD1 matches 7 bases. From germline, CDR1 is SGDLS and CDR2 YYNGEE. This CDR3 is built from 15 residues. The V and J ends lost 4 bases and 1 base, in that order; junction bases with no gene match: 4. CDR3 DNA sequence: TGTGCCAGCAGCTCCCGGACAGGGAACACCGGGGAGCTGTTTTTT. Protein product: CASSSRTGNTGELFF.

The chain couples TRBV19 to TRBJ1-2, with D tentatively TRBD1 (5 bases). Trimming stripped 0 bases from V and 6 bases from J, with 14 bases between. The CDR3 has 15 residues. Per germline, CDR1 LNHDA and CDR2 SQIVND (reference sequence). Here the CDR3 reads CASSIDQQELNGYTF. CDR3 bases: TGTGCCAGTAGTATAGATCAACAGGAACTGAATGGCTACACCTTC. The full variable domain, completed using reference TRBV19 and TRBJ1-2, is DGGITQSPKYLFRKEGQNVTLSCEQNLNHDAMYWYRQDPGQGLRLIYYSQIVNDFQKGDIAEGYSVSREKKESFPLTVTSAQKNPTAFYLCASSIDQQELNGYTFGSGTRLTVV.

The CDR3: CAISESPGENTEAFF. The CDR3 DNA sequence: TGTGCCATCAGTGAGTCTCCAGGAGAGAACACTGAAGCTTTCTTT. The chain joins TRBV10-3 to TRBJ1-1; D not resolved. The ends were cut back, 0 bases at V and 1 base at J, with 9 bases in the middle. This CDR3 has 15 amino acids. Germline V gene sequence: CDR1 ENHRY, CDR2 SYGVKD.

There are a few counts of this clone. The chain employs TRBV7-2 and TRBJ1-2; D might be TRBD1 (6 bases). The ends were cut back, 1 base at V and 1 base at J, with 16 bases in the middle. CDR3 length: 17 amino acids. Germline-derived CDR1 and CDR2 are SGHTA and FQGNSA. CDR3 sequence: CASSLGGQGGDNYGYTF. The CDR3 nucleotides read TGTGCCAGCAGCTTAGGCGGACAAGGGGGGGATAACTATGGCTACACCTTC.

The CDR3 DNA follows: TGTGCCAGCAGTCCAGGGCGGGAGGATAGAGATGAGCAGTTCTTC. Residues: CASSPGREDRDEQFF. The chain carries TRBV6-5 and TRBJ2-1; 8 nucleotides line up with TRBD2. Germline V gene lookup returns CDR1 MNHEY and CDR2 SVGAGI. CDR3 size: 15 residues. After removal of 5 bases from V and 8 bases from J, the junction contained 11 bases not matched to a gene.

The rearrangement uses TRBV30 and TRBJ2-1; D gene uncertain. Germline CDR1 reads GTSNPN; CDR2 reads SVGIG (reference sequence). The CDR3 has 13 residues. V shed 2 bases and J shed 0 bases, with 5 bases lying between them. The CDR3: CAWSSSSYNEQFF. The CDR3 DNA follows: TGTGCCTGGAGTTCTAGCTCCTACAATGAGCAGTTCTTC.

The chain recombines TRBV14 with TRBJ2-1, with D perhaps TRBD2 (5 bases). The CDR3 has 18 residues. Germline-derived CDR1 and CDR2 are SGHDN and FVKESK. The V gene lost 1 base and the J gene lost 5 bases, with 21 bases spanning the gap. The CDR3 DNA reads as TGTGCCAGCAGCCAAGCTTACGGGGTAGGAGCCTTCAACAATGAGCAGTTCTTC. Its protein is CASSQAYGVGAFNNEQFF.